This T cell receptor (beta chain) was captured in a study of PD-L1 blockade in urothelial cancer. For the study at large: Atezolizumab, begun by patients in about 2014, was given at 1,200 mg intravenously every 3 weeks.

Using immunoSEQ multiplex PCR, the repertoire was profiled, and TCRdb retains in-frame clones only, with some absent. The sample contains more than 60,000 clones, roughly 90% of which appear only once. Time point denoted: peripheral blood 6 weeks after treatment start. V was trimmed by 7 bases and J by 8 bases, leaving 15 bases between them. Germline CDR1 MNHNS, CDR2 SASEGT. This CDR3 has 14 amino acids. The chain carries TRBV6-1 and TRBJ1-6; D may be TRBD1 (5 bases). The sequencing here drew on PBMCs, taken around atezolizumab (anti-PD-L1) treatment. This clonotype was sampled from a man aged 55 to 70 with urothelial cancer. This chain's CDR3 is CASIWGVGDSPLHF. In nucleotides, the CDR3 is TGTGCCAGCATATGGGGGGTCGGGGATTCACCCCTCCACTTT.